The rows below give T cell receptor beta chains drawn from one sample of a study of graft-versus-host responses after intestinal transplantation. Clones were read by immunoSEQ multiplex PCR, and TCRdb kept only the in-frame ones, dropping some. The sample lists roughly 100,000 clones, roughly 93% occurring once. These TCRs are of unknown antigen specificity. The specimen was unstimulated CD8+ T cells sorted from spleen or lymph node cells, collected before intestinal transplant. Receptor source: a human donor who received an intestinal transplant. Both conserved end residues are part of each CDR3. The D gene is left open where the match is weak. Size is omitted from some rows. Given values are once, few, many or a class for expanded clones.

TRBJ2-1,TRBV9,.,15,.,CASGDDPTAYNEQFF,TGTGCCAGCGGAGACGACCCCACCGCTTACAATGAGCAGTTCTTC
TRBJ2-7,TRBV5-1,TRBD1,14,.,CANSLGTGEYEQYF,TGCGCCAACAGCTTGGGGACAGGGGAATACGAGCAGTACTTC
TRBJ2-5,TRBV10-2,TRBD2,18,.,CASSESIQRGAGRETQYF,TGCGCCAGCAGTGAGTCGATTCAGCGGGGGGCAGGTCGAGAGACCCAGTACTTC
TRBJ2-1,TRBV19,.,15,.,CASSMDLSSYNEQFF,TGTGCCAGTAGTATGGATCTTAGCTCCTACAATGAGCAGTTCTTC
TRBJ2-7,TRBV4-1,.,11,.,CASSNANEQYF,TGCGCCAGCAGCAACGCGAACGAGCAGTACTTC
TRBJ2-2,TRBV5-4,TRBD2,15,.,CASSLRGGHTGELFF,TGTGCCAGCAGCTTGCGGGGGGGCCACACCGGGGAGCTGTTTTTT
TRBJ1-4,TRBV27,TRBD1,17,.,CASRPQGSGWTNEKLFF,TGTGCCAGCAGACCACAGGGGTCGGGTTGGACTAATGAAAAACTGTTTTTT
TRBJ2-5,TRBV2,.,13,.,CASLTPGVETQYF,TGTGCCAGCCTCACTCCAGGGGTGGAGACCCAGTACTTC
TRBJ1-2,TRBV5-1,TRBD1,15,.,CASSWTGAPNGGYTF,TGCGCCAGCAGCTGGACAGGTGCCCCTAATGGTGGCTACACCTTC
TRBJ1-5,TRBV2,.,12,.,CASSVRGQPQHF,TGTGCCAGCAGTGTGCGGGGTCAGCCCCAGCATTTT
TRBJ2-7,TRBV7-7,.,13,.,CASSPDDSYEQYF,TGTGCCAGCAGCCCAGACGACTCATACGAGCAGTACTTC
TRBJ2-1,TRBV6-5,.,14,.,CASRVGTSYNEQFF,TGTGCCAGCAGGGTAGGGACTTCCTACAATGAGCAGTTCTTC
TRBJ2-7,TRBV19,.,13,.,CASSIGGFDEQYF,TGTGCCAGTAGTATTGGGGGGTTTGACGAGCAGTACTTC
TRBJ2-4,TRBV6-5,.,16,.,CASSSPGAAGLNIQYF,TGTGCCAGCAGTTCCCCGGGGGCAGCGGGACTAAACATTCAGTACTTC
TRBJ2-7,TRBV4-2,.,13,once,CASSPQGYYEQYF,TGTGCCAGCAGCCCACAAGGTTACTACGAGCAGTACTTC
TRBJ1-1,TRBV18,.,12,.,CASSQSDTEAFF,TGTGCCAGCTCACAGTCGGACACTGAAGCTTTCTTT